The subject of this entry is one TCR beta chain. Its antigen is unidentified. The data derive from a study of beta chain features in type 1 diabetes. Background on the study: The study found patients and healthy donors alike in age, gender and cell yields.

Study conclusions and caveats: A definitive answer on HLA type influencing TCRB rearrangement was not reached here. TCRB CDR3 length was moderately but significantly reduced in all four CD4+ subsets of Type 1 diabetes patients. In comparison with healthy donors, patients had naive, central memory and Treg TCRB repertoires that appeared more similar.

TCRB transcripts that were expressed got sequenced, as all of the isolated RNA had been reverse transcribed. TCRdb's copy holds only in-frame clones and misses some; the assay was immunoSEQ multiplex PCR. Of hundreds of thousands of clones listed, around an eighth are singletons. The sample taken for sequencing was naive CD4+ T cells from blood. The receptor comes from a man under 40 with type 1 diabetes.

CDR3 in DNA: TGTGCCAGCAGCTTTAGTACGGCCGGAGAAGAGACCCAGTACTTC. Its translation: CASSFSTAGEETQYF. The chain couples TRBV7-9 to TRBJ2-5; D is unclear. Trimming left V 3 bases short and J 3 bases short, with 14 bases between. Germline V gene lookup returns CDR1 SEHNR and CDR2 FQNEAQ (reference sequence). This CDR3 has 15 amino acids.